The clone carrying this TCR beta chain was observed at least ten times. 5'RACE template switching produced TCR cDNA carrying a universal primer site and UMIs. A single record per CDR3 protein comes from TCRdb applying MiXCR to the 5' RACE reads. The data contain 30,000 or so distinct CDR3 sequences, under 4.5% of them singletons. These data come from a study of T cells after yellow fever vaccination. Germline CDR1 SGDLS, CDR2 YYNGEE. V lost 3 bases to trimming and J lost 2 bases, with 8 bases between them. This CDR3 region has 14 residues. This specimen was CD8+ T cells sorted from PBMCs, taken 5 days after the yellow fever booster vaccination. The chain carries TRBV9 and TRBJ2-2; D gene unclear. The sequence derives from a young man who received the YFV17D yellow fever vaccine. The DNA of the CDR3 is TGTGCCAGCAGCGCCCCGGTAAACACCGGGGAGCTGTTTTTT. Translated: CASSAPVNTGELFF.